This T cell receptor beta chain was sequenced in a study of CD8 T cells in Susac syndrome (dated by TCRdb to the late 2010s). For context, the study as a whole: Repertoire sequencing was used to test whether CD8+ T cell activation and differentiation in Susac syndrome was antigen driven. Clonality of the CD8+ T cell repertoire was compared between roughly 13 healthy donors, approximately 14 Susac syndrome patients and around 15 multiple sclerosis patients.

To note about this clonotype: The specificity of this receptor is unknown. Base qualities are not provided; no much larger clone lies one nucleotide away.

Based on the germline V gene, the CDR1 and CDR2 sequences are ENHRY and SYGVKD. Between the V and J ends, shortened by 6 bases and 14 bases respectively, the junction contains 14 bases. The CDR3, cysteine through phenylalanine, is 11 amino acids long. This entry keeps only the CDR3 DNA: 33 bases, framed from base 1. RNA was extracted using the RNeasy kit, and roughly 0.5 to 1 ug of the RNA was reverse transcribed with random hexamers. The immunoSEQ multiplex PCR assay, which covers 54 Vbeta and 13 Jbeta segments, was used to amplify TCR beta CDR3 regions. To correct PCR amplification bias, a synthetic template baseline was used for both primer optimization and computational correction. The study's own analysis went as follows. Reads were annotated to V, D and J genes per IMGT and analyzed with immunoSEQ Analyzer, keeping only productive sequences. To calculate clonality, Shannon entropy was normalized by log2 of the number of productive unique sequences and then subtracted from one. For each patient and control, public and private clones were evaluated within the 100 most prevalent clones. Susac-specific clones were defined as absent from healthy and MS cohorts, about 1,000 published viral clones and other ImmuneACCESS disease sequences. Using fastp trimming at Q25 and MiXCR clonotype assembly, TCRdb reanalyzed the public sequencing data and kept in-frame beta chains. Each CDR3 protein appears once, grouped with its most common genes and DNA. These V and J calls rely on TCRdb rather than the paper's analysis. Within this sample are approximately 110,000 distinct CDR3 sequences, with just over 90% of them counted one time only. Roughly 0.31% of the sample rests with the top ten.

High-throughput TCR beta sequencing profiled peripheral blood CD8+ and CD4+ T cells from healthy donors, Susac syndrome patients and multiple sclerosis patients. The multiple sclerosis controls were treatment-naive patients who had stable or active relapsing-remitting disease and met the revised McDonald criteria. Bulk CD8+ and CD4+ T cells were purified by magnetic negative isolation, while CD8+ TEMRA cells were enriched using FACS. Blood was collected in EDTA tubes and processed within 24 hours, with PBMCs isolated through density gradient centrifugation. PBMCs intended for TCR sequencing were cryopreserved in liquid nitrogen and thawed later in a water bath at 37 degrees C. A purity of at least 90% was achieved for sorted or isolated CD4+, CD8+ and CD8+ TEMRA cells. Study-level results and caveats: The TCR sequencing and HLA analysis was acknowledged to have included a relatively small number of individuals.

The chain uses TRBV10-3 and TRBJ2-1; no D gene call is confident. The receptor was isolated from a human donor with multiple sclerosis. The specimen sequenced was CD8+ T cells from PBMCs. The CDR3 protein sequence reads: CAIRQVGLEFF. The bases are TGTGCCATCAGACAAGTTGGTTTAGAGTTCTTC.